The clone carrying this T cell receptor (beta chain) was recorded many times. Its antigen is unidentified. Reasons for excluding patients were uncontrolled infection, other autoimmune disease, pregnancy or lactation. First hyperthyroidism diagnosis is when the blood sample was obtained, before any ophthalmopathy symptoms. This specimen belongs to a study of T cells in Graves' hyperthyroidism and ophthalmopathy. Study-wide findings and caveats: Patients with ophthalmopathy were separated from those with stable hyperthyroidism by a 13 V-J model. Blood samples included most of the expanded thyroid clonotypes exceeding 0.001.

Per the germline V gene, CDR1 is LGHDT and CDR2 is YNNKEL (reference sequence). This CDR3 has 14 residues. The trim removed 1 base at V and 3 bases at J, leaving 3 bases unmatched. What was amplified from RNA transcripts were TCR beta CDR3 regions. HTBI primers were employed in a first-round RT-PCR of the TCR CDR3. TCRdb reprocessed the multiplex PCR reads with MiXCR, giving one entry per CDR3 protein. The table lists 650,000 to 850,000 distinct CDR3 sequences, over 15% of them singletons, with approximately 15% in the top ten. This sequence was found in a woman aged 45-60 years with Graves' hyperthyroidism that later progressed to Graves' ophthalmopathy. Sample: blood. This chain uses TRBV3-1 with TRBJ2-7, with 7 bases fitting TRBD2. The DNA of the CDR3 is TGTGCCAGCAGCCAAGCGGGGGGAATCTACGAGCAGTACTTC. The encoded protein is CASSQAGGIYEQYF.